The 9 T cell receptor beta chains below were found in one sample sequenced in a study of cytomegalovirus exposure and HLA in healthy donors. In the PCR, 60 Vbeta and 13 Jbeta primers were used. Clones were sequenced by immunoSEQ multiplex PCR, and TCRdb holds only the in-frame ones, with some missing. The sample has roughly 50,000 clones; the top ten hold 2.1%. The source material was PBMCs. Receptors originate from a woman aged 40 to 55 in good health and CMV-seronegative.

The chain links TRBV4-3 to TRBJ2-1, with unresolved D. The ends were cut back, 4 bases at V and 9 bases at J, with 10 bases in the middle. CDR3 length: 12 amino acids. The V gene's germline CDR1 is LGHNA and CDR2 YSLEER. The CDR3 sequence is CASSRYSGEQFF. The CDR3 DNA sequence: TGCGCCAGCAGCCGCTATTCCGGTGAGCAGTTCTTC.

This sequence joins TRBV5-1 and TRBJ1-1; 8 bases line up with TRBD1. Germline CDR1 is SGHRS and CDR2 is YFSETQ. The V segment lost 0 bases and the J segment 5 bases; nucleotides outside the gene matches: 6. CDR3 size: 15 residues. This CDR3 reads CASSLDTGGGTEAFF. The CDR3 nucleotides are TGCGCCAGCAGCTTGGATACAGGGGGTGGAACTGAAGCTTTCTTT.

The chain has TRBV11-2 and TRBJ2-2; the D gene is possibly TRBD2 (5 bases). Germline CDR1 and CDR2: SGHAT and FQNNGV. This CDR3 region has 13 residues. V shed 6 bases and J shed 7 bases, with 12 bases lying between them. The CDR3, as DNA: TGTGCCAGCAGTTCGTTCCGGGACGGGGAGCTGTTTTTT. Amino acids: CASSSFRDGELFF. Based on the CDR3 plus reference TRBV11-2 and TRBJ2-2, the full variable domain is EAGVAQSPRYKIIEKRQSVAFWCNPISGHATLYWYQQILGQGPKLLIQFQNNGVVDDSQLPKDRFSAERLKGVDSTLKIQPAKLEDSAVYLCASSSFRDGELFFGEGSRLTVL.

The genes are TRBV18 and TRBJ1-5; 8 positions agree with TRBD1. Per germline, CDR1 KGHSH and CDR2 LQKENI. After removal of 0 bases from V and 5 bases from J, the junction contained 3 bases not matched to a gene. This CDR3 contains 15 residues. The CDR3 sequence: CASSPPGTGYQPQHF. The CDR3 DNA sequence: TGTGCCAGCTCACCACCCGGGACAGGTTATCAGCCCCAGCATTTT.

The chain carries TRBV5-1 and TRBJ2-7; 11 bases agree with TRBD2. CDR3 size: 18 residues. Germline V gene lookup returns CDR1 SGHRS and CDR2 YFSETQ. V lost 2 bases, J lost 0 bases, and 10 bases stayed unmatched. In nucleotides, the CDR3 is TGCGCCAGCAGCTTTGCCCCATTAGCGGGGGGGGCCTCCTACGAGCAGTACTTC. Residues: CASSFAPLAGGASYEQYF.

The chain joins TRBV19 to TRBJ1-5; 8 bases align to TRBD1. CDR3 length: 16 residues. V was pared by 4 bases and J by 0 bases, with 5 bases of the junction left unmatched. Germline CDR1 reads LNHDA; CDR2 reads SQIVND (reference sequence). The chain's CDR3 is CASSTDRGASNQPQHF. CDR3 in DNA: TGTGCCAGTAGTACCGACAGGGGTGCTAGCAATCAGCCCCAGCATTTT.

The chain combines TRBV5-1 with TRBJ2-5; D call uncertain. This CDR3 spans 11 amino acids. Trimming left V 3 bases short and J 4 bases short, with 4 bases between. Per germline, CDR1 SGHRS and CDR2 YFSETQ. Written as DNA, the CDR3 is TGCGCCAGCAGCTCTTCAGAGACCCAGTACTTC. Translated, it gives CASSSSETQYF.

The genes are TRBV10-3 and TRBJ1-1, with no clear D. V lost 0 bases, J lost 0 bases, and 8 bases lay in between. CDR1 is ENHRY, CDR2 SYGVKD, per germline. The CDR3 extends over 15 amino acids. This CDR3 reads CAISESVGVNTEAFF. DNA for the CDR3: TGTGCCATCAGTGAGTCGGTCGGGGTGAACACTGAAGCTTTCTTT.

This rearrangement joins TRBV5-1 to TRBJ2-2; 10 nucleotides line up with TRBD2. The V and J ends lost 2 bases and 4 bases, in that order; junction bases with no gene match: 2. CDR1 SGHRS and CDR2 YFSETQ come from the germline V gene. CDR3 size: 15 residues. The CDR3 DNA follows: TGCGCCAGCAGCTTCAGGACTAGCGGCACCGGGGAGCTGTTTTTT. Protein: CASSFRTSGTGELFF.